The 4 T cell receptor beta chains below come from one sample, sequenced in a study of T cell responses to AZD1222 COVID-19 vaccine. Method: immunoSEQ multiplex PCR; TCRdb's copy keeps in-frame clones and lacks some. The data contain under 200,000 clones, approximately 92% of them seen just once; the ten biggest clones take up around 3.6%. Sequenced here: peripheral blood, sampled 28 days after the second dose of the MenACWY control vaccine. The receptors originated from an adult who received the MenACWY meningococcal vaccine as a control.

The chain has TRBV9 and TRBJ2-5; 10 nucleotides match TRBD2. Germline CDR1 reads SGDLS; CDR2 reads YYNGEE. This CDR3 contains 17 residues. Losses at the gene ends were 0 bases for V and 5 bases for J; bases not matched to a gene: 10. The CDR3 sequence: CASSVDAAGGPGETQYF. The DNA for the CDR3 is TGTGCCAGCAGCGTAGATGCAGCGGGAGGGCCGGGTGAGACCCAGTACTTC.

V gene TRBV25-1 combines with J gene TRBJ2-2; TRBD1 aligns across 9 bases. V shed 3 bases and J 5 bases; nucleotides not matched to a gene: 10. CDR3 length equals 17 residues. Germline CDR1 reads MGHDK; CDR2 reads SYGVNS. CDR3 protein: CASSDPGQGRSTGELFF. CDR3 in DNA: TGTGCCAGCAGTGACCCGGGACAGGGTCGTAGTACCGGGGAGCTGTTTTTT.

The genes are TRBV19 and TRBJ2-2; D gene ambiguous. The germline V gene encodes CDR1 LNHDA and CDR2 SQIVND (reference sequence). Between the trimmed V and J ends, which lost 3 bases and 4 bases, there was a span of 9 bases. This CDR3 is built from 14 residues. In DNA, the CDR3 is TGTGCCAGTAGTATTTGGGCGCGCACCGGGGAGCTGTTTTTT. It is translated as CASSIWARTGELFF. Full variable domain (rest looked up from reference TRBV19 and TRBJ2-2): DGGITQSPKYLFRKEGQNVTLSCEQNLNHDAMYWYRQDPGQGLRLIYYSQIVNDFQKGDIAEGYSVSREKKESFPLTVTSAQKNPTAFYLCASSIWARTGELFFGEGSRLTVL.

This chain connects TRBV29-1 to TRBJ1-2; 8 nucleotides line up with TRBD1. With 4 bases clipped from V and 3 bases from J, the junction kept 4 bases outside the gene matches. Germline CDR1 and CDR2: SQVTM and ANQGSEA. The CDR3 has 13 amino acids. The CDR3 region has the DNA TGCAGCGTTGGGACAGGGATTGACTATGGCTACACCTTC. Translated, it gives CSVGTGIDYGYTF.